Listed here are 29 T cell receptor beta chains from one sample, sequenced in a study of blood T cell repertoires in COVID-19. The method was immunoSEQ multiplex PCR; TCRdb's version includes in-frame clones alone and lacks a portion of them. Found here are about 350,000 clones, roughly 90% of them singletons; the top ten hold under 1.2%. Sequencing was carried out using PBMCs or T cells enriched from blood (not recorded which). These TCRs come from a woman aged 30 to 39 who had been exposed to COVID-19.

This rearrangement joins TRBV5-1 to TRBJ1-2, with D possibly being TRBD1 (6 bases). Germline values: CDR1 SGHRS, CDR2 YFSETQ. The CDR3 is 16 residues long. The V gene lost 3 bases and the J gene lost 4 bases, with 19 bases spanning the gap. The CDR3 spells CASSSAGGARIYGYTF. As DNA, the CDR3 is TGCGCCAGCAGCTCCGCGGGGGGGGCGCGGATCTATGGCTACACCTTC.

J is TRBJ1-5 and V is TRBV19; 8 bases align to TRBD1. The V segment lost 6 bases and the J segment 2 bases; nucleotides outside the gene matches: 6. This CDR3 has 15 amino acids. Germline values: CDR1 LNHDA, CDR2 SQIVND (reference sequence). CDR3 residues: CASRQGADRNQPQHF. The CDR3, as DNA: TGTGCCAGTAGGCAGGGGGCTGACCGCAATCAGCCCCAGCATTTT.

The CDR3 loop reads CASSPPSRGSYNEQFF. The DNA of the CDR3 is TGTGCCAGCTCACCACCGTCTAGGGGCTCCTACAATGAGCAGTTCTTC. V gene TRBV18 combines with J gene TRBJ2-1; maybe TRBD1 (5 bases). The CDR3 sequence is 16 residues long. In germline, CDR1 is KGHSH, CDR2 LQKENI. Trimming shortened V by 0 bases and J by 0 bases, and 9 bases separated the two germline ends.

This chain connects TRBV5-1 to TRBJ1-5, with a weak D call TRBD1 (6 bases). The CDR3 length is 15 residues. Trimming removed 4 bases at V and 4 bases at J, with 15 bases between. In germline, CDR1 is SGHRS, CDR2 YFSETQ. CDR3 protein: CASSQAGGGNQPQHF. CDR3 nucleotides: TGCGCCAGCAGCCAAGCGGGGGGCGGTAATCAGCCCCAGCATTTT. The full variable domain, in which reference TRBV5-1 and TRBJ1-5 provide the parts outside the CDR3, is KAGVTQTPRYLIKTRGQQVTLSCSPISGHRSVSWYQQTPGQGLQFLFEYFSETQRNKGNFPGRFSGRQFSNSRSEMNVSTLELGDSALYLCASSQAGGGNQPQHFGDGTRLSIL.

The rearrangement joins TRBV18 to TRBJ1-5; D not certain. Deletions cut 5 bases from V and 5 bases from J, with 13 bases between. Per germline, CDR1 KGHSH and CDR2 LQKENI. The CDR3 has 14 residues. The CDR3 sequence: CASSEESPDQPQHF. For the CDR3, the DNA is TGTGCCAGCTCAGAGGAGAGCCCGGATCAGCCCCAGCATTTT.

CDR3 DNA: TGTGCCAGCAGCCAAGTGCGGGGGGCTGAAGCTTTCTTT. Its translation: CASSQVRGAEAFF. The chain employs TRBV14 and TRBJ1-1, with D perhaps matching TRBD1 (5 bases). V lost 1 base and J 6 bases, leaving 9 bases between the germline ends. Per the germline V gene, CDR1 is SGHDN and CDR2 is FVKESK. The CDR3 totals 13 residues.

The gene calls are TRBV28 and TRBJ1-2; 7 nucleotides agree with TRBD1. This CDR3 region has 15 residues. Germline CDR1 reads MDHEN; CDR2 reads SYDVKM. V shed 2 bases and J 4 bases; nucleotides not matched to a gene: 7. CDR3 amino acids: CASSLGQGDLYGYTF. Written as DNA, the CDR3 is TGTGCCAGCAGTTTAGGGCAGGGGGACCTCTATGGCTACACCTTC.

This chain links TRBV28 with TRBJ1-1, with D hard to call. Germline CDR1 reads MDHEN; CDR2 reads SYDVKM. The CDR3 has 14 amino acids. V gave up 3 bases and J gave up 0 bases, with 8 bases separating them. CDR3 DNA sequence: TGTGCCAGCAGTTTGGGCCAGTTGAACACTGAAGCTTTCTTT. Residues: CASSLGQLNTEAFF.

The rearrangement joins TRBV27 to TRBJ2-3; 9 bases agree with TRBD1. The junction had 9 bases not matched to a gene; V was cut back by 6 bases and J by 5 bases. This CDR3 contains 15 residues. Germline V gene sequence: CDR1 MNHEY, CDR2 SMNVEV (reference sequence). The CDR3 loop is CASSPRGQGRDTQYF. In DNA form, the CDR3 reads TGTGCCAGCAGCCCCCGGGGACAGGGACGAGATACGCAGTATTTT.

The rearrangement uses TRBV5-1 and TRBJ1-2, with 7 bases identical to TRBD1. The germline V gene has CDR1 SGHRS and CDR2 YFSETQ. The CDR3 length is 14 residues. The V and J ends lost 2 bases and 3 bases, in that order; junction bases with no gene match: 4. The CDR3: CASSFTGTDYGYTF. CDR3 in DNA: TGCGCCAGCAGCTTCACCGGGACAGACTATGGCTACACCTTC.

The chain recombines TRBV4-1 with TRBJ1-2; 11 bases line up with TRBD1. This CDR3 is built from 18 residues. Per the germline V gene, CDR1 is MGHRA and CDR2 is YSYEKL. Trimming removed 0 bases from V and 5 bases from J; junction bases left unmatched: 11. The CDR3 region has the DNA TGCGCCAGCAGCCAAGACCCCGGCGGGACAGGGGGGTTGTATGGCTACACCTTC. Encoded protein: CASSQDPGGTGGLYGYTF.

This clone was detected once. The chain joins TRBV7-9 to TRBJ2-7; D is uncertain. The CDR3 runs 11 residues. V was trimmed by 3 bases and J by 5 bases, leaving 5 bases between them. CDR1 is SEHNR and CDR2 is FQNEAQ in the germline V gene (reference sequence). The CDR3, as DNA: TGTGCCAGCAGCTTCCAAAACGAGCAGTACTTC. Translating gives CASSFQNEQYF.

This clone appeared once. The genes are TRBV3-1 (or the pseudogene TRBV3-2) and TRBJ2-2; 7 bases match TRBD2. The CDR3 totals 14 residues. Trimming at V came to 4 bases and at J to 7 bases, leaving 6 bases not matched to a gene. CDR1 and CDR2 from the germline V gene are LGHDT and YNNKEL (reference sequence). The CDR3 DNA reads TGTGCCAGCAGCCCCCCGGGAGGTGGCGGGGAGCTGTTTTTT. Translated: CASSPPGGGGELFF.

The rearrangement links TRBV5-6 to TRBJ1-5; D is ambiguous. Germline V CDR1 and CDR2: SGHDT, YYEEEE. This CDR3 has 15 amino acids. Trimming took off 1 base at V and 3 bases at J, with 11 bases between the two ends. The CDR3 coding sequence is TGTGCCAGCAGCTTGTTAAATCAGGACAATCAGCCCCAGCATTTT. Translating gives CASSLLNQDNQPQHF. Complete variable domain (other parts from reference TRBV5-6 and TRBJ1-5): DAGVTQSPTHLIKTRGQQVTLRCSPKSGHDTVSWYQQALGQGPQFIFQYYEEEERQRGNFPDRFSGHQFPNYSSELNVNALLLGDSALYLCASSLLNQDNQPQHFGDGTRLSIL.

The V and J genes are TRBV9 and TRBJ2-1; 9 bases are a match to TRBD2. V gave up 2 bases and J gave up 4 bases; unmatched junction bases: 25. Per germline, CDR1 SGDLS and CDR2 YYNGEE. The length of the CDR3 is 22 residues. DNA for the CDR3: TGTGCCAGCAGCGTCCCATATAATCACACAGGGTACAGCGGGAGGAAATACAATGAGCAGTTCTTC. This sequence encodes CASSVPYNHTGYSGRKYNEQFF.

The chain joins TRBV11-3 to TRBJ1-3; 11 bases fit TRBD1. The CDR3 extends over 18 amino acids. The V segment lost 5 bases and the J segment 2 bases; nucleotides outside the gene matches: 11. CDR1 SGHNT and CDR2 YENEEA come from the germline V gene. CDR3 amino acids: CASSPTPGTGGAGNTIYF. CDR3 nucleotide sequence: TGTGCCAGCAGCCCTACGCCAGGGACAGGGGGAGCTGGAAACACCATATATTTT.

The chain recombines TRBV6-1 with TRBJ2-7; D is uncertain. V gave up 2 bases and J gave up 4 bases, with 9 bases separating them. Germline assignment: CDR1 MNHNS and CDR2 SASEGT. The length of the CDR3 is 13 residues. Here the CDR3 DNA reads TGTGCCAGCAGTGAAAGTAGTCGGTACGAGCAGTACTTC. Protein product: CASSESSRYEQYF.

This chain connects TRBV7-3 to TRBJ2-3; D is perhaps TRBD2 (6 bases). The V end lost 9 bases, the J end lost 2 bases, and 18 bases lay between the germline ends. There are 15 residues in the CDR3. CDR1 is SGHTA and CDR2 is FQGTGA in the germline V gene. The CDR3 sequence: CASTGTGAATDTQYF. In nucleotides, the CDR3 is TGTGCCAGTACGGGTACGGGAGCGGCCACAGATACGCAGTATTTT.

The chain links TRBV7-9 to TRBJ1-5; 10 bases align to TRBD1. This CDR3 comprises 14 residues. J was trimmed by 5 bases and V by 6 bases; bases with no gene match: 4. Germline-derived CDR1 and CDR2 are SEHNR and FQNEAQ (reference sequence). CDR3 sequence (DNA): TGTGCCAGCAGGGCGGGGACAGGGGATCAGCCCCAGCATTTT. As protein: CASRAGTGDQPQHF.

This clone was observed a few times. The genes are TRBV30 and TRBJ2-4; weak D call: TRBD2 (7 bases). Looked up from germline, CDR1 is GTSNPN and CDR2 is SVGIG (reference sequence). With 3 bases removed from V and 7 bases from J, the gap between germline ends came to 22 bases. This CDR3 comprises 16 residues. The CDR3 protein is CAWSPPRRGGGNIQYF. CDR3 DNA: TGTGCCTGGAGCCCCCCTCGGAGGGGGGGAGGGAACATTCAGTACTTC.

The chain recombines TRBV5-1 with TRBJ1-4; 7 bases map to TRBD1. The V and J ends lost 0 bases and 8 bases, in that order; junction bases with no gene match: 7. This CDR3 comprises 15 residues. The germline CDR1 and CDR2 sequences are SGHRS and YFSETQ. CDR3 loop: CASSLANGGQEKLFF. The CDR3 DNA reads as TGCGCCAGCAGCTTGGCCAATGGGGGACAGGAAAAACTGTTTTTT.

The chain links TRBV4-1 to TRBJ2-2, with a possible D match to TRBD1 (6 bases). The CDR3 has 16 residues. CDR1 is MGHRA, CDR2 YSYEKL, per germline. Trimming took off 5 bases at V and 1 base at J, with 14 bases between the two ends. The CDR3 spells CASSWQGPENTGELFF. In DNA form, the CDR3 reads TGCGCCAGCAGCTGGCAGGGGCCGGAGAACACCGGGGAGCTGTTTTTT.

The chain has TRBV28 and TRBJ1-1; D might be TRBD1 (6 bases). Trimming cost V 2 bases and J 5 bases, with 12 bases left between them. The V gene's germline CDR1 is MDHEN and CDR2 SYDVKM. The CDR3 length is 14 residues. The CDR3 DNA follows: TGTGCCAGCAGTTTACCAGGGGAGAGGACTGAAGCTTTCTTT. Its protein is CASSLPGERTEAFF. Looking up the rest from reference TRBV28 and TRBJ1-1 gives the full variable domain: DVKVTQSSRYLVKRTGEKVFLECVQDMDHENMFWYRQDPGLGLRLIYFSYDVKMKEKGDIPEGYSVSREKKERFSLILESASTNQTSMYLCASSLPGERTEAFFGQGTRLTVV.

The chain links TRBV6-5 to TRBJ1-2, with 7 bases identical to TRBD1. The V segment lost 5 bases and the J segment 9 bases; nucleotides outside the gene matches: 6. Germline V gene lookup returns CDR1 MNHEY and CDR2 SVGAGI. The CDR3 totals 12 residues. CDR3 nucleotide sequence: TGTGCCAGCAGTCGCGACAGGGTCCGCTACACCTTC. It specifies CASSRDRVRYTF.

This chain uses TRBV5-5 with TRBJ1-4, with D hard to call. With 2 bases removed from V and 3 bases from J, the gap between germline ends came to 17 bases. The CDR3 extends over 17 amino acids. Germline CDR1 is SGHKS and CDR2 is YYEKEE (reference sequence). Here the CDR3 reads CASSFGRTRPSNEKLFF. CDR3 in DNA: TGTGCCAGCAGCTTTGGGAGGACTAGACCGTCTAATGAAAAACTGTTTTTT. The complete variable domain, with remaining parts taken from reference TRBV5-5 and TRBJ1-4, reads DAGVTQSPTHLIKTRGQQVTLRCSPISGHKSVSWYQQVLGQGPQFIFQYYEKEERGRGNFPDRFSARQFPNYSSELNVNALLLGDSALYLCASSFGRTRPSNEKLFFGSGTQLSVL.

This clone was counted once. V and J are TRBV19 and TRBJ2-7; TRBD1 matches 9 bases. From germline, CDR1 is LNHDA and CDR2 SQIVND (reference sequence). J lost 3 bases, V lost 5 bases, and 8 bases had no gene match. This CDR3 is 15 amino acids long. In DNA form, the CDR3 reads TGTGCCAGTAGTCTGATGACAGGGGGTCTCTACGAGCAGTACTTC. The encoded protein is CASSLMTGGLYEQYF.

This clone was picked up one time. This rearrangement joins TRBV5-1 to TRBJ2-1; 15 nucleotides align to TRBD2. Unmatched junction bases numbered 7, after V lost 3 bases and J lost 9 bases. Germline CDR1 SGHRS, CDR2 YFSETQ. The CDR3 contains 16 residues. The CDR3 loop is CASSSGLAGGTGEQFF. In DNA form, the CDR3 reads TGCGCCAGCAGCTCGGGACTAGCGGGAGGCACGGGTGAGCAGTTCTTC.

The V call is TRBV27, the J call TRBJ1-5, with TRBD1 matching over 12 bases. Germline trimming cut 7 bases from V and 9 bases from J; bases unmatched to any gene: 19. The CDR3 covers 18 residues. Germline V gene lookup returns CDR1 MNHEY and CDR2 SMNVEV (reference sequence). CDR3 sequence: CASTPTFGIRDRGPPQHF. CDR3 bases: TGTGCCAGCACCCCTACCTTCGGGATCCGGGACAGGGGGCCGCCCCAGCATTTT.

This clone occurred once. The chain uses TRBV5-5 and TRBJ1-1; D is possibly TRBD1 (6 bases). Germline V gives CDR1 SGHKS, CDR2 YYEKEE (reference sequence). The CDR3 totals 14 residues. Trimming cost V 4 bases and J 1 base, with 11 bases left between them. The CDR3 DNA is TGTGCCAGCAGCCATAGGACAGAGAACACTGAAGCTTTCTTT. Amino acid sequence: CASSHRTENTEAFF.